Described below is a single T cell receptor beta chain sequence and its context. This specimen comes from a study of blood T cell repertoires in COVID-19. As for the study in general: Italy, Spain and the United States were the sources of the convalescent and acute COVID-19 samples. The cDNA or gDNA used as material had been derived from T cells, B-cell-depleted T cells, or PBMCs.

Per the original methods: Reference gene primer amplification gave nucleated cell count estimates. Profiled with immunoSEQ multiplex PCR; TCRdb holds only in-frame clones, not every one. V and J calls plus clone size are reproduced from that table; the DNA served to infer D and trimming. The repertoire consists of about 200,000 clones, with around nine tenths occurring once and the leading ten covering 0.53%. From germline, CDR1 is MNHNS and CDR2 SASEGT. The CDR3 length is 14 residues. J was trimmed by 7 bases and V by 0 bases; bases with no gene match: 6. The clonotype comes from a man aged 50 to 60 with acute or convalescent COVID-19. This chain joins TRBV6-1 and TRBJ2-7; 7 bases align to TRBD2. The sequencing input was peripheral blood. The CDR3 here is CASSEAGGPEEQYF. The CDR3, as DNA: TGTGCCAGCAGTGAAGCGGGAGGGCCGGAAGAGCAGTACTTC.